This TCR beta chain was profiled in a study of technical replicates of blood from a few donors. The assay was immunoSEQ multiplex PCR, and TCRdb's table has in-frame clones only and misses some. This sample has about 100,000 clones; around 95% occur once, and the top ten carry about 0.24%. V lost 1 base, J lost 6 bases, and 13 bases lay in between. Germline CDR1 SGHVS, CDR2 FNYEAQ. There are 15 residues in the CDR3. This rearrangement joins TRBV7-6 to TRBJ2-1, with D possibly being TRBD2 (7 bases). Sequencing was performed on T cells isolated from PBMCs. The TCR sequence derives from a human donor in good health. CDR3 sequence: CASSLVGGGGNEQFF. The CDR3 DNA follows: TGTGCCAGCAGCTTAGTGGGGGGCGGGGGCAATGAGCAGTTCTTC.